These 32 T cell receptor beta chains share one sample of origin, sequenced in a study of CD8+ T cells in alopecia areata. Sequencing used cDNA as its template, made by extracting RNA and reverse transcribing it. TCRdb keeps only in-frame clones here, not all; method: immunoSEQ multiplex PCR. The sample contains roughly 97,000 clones, roughly 41% of which appear only once. What was sequenced was CD4+ T cells sorted from blood. The receptors were gathered from a human donor with alopecia areata.

V and J are TRBV7-2 and TRBJ2-7; D gene uncertain. The CDR3 is made up of 16 amino acids. Germline CDR1 reads SGHTA; CDR2 reads FQGNSA. V was trimmed by 3 bases and J by 2 bases, leaving 17 bases between them. CDR3 sequence: CASSLTPGRLAYEQYF. CDR3 nucleotides: TGTGCCAGCAGCTTGACCCCCGGGCGGCTCGCCTACGAGCAGTACTTC.

In its sample, this clone was seen a few times. The chain combines TRBV5-1 with TRBJ2-2; the D gene is possibly TRBD2 (5 bases). V dropped 1 base and J dropped 3 bases, with 10 bases sitting between them. Germline values: CDR1 SGHRS, CDR2 YFSETQ. The CDR3 runs 15 residues. The chain's CDR3 is CASSLRMRDTGELFF. The DNA for the CDR3 is TGCGCCAGCAGCTTGCGAATGCGGGACACCGGGGAGCTGTTTTTT.

The chain combines TRBV5-1 with TRBJ2-1, with D possibly matching TRBD1 (7 bases). Germline V CDR1 and CDR2: SGHRS, YFSETQ. Trimming left V 0 bases short and J 8 bases short, with 15 bases between. There are 15 residues in the CDR3. This chain's CDR3 is CASSLAPGGIDEQFF. CDR3 DNA: TGCGCCAGCAGCTTGGCCCCAGGGGGGATCGATGAGCAGTTCTTC.

As regards this clone: This specimen includes other DNA sequences encoding the same CDR3. The rearrangement links TRBV28 to TRBJ2-2; D gene unclear. The length of the CDR3 is 12 residues. Looked up from germline, CDR1 is MDHEN and CDR2 is SYDVKM. V was cut by 2 bases and J by 4 bases, with 2 bases left in between. The CDR3 loop is CASSLSTGELFF. Written as DNA, the CDR3 is TGTGCCAGCAGTTTAAGCACCGGGGAGCTGTTTTTT. Full variable domain (rest looked up from reference TRBV28 and TRBJ2-2): DVKVTQSSRYLVKRTGEKVFLECVQDMDHENMFWYRQDPGLGLRLIYFSYDVKMKEKGDIPEGYSVSREKKERFSLILESASTNQTSMYLCASSLSTGELFFGEGSRLTVL.

The chain is built from TRBV29-1 and TRBJ2-1; TRBD2 is a possible D gene (7 bases). V lost 6 bases and J 12 bases, leaving 15 bases between the germline ends. The CDR3 has 11 residues. Germline values: CDR1 SQVTM, CDR2 ANQGSEA. As DNA, the CDR3 is TGCAGCGTCGAAAGGGGGGGAGCGCAGTTCTTC. It codes for CSVERGGAQFF.

The chain carries TRBV10-3 and TRBJ2-6; D possibly corresponds to TRBD1 (6 bases). CDR1 is ENHRY, CDR2 SYGVKD, per germline. Trimming removed 6 bases from V and 0 bases from J, with 12 bases in between. CDR3 length equals 16 residues. CDR3 residues: CAIRAGAGSGANVLTF. CDR3 coding DNA: TGTGCCATCAGAGCAGGGGCTGGCTCTGGGGCCAACGTCCTGACTTTC.

This clone has a handful of counts. This chain joins TRBV9 and TRBJ1-2, with D perhaps matching TRBD1 (5 bases). Germline V gene sequence: CDR1 SGDLS, CDR2 YYNGEE. This CDR3 is built from 13 residues. Trimming removed 3 bases from V and 4 bases from J, with 10 bases in between. CDR3 loop: CASSAGTAYGYTF. Written as DNA, the CDR3 is TGTGCCAGCAGCGCAGGGACGGCCTATGGCTACACCTTC.

The chain links TRBV29-1 to TRBJ2-3; 10 nucleotides match TRBD2. In germline, CDR1 is SQVTM, CDR2 ANQGSEA. J lost 1 base, V lost 4 bases, and 8 bases had no gene match. The CDR3 is 16 amino acids. This chain's CDR3 is CSVGYRGTSGTDTQYF. DNA for the CDR3: TGCAGCGTTGGTTATCGCGGGACTAGCGGCACAGATACGCAGTATTTT.

CDR3 sequence reads: CSVAGSSAGYTF. CDR3 nucleotides: TGCAGCGTGGCCGGGTCTTCGGCTGGCTACACCTTC. The V gene is TRBV29-1, the J gene TRBJ1-2; D remains unclear. The V end was cut by 6 bases, the J end by 7 bases, with 15 bases between. The CDR3 contains 12 residues. CDR1 is SQVTM and CDR2 is ANQGSEA in the germline V gene.

CDR3 protein: CASSRRDTLQQYF. The CDR3 DNA reads as TGTGCCAGCAGCCGCCGGGACACCCTCCAGCAGTACTTC. The genes are TRBV4-2 and TRBJ2-7; a possible D gene is TRBD1 (6 bases). Deletions cut 4 bases from V and 8 bases from J, with 15 bases between. The CDR3 contains 13 residues. Germline V gene sequence: CDR1 LGHNA, CDR2 YNFKEQ.

CDR3 amino acids: CASSVKGQDEQYF. In DNA form, the CDR3 reads TGTGCCAGCAGCGTAAAGGGCCAGGACGAGCAGTACTTC. The V call is TRBV9, the J call TRBJ2-7; D unclear. The germline V gene has CDR1 SGDLS and CDR2 YYNGEE. This CDR3 spans 13 amino acids. V was clipped by 1 base and J by 5 bases, with 10 bases between them.

This clone was seen only a few times. This rearrangement joins TRBV29-1 to TRBJ1-2; D gene ambiguous. The CDR3 runs 11 residues. CDR1 and CDR2 (germline): SQVTM, ANQGSEA. The V gene lost 3 bases and the J gene lost 10 bases, with 12 bases spanning the gap. CDR3 protein: CSVEGMMDYTF. CDR3 in DNA: TGCAGCGTTGAGGGAATGATGGACTACACCTTC. The complete variable domain, with remaining parts taken from reference TRBV29-1 and TRBJ1-2, reads SAVISQKPSRDICQRGTSLTIQCQVDSQVTMMFWYRQQPGQSLTLIATANQGSEATYESGFVIDKFPISRPNLTFSTLTVSNMSPEDSSIYLCSVEGMMDYTFGSGTRLTVV.

The gene calls are TRBV6-5 and TRBJ2-7; 10 bases line up with TRBD1. After removal of 7 bases from V and 3 bases from J, the junction contained 9 bases not matched to a gene. The length of the CDR3 is 15 residues. Germline-derived CDR1 and CDR2 are MNHEY and SVGAGI. The CDR3, as DNA: TGTGCCAGCACCTCTCCGGGACAGGGGAACTACGAGCAGTACTTC. Encoded protein: CASTSPGQGNYEQYF.

The gene calls are TRBV11-2 and TRBJ2-5; tentative D call: TRBD1 (6 bases). The CDR3 has 14 amino acids. Germline V lookup: CDR1 SGHAT, CDR2 FQNNGV. Between the trimmed V and J ends, which lost 2 bases and 1 base, there was a span of 8 bases. As DNA, the CDR3 is TGTGCCAGCAGCTTATGGGACACCCAAGAGACCCAGTACTTC. Protein: CASSLWDTQETQYF.

The chain carries TRBV5-1 and TRBJ1-1, with a weak D call TRBD1 (6 bases). Trimming left V 3 bases short and J 7 bases short, with 22 bases between. CDR1 is SGHRS and CDR2 is YFSETQ in the germline V gene. The CDR3 is made up of 16 amino acids. The CDR3 sequence is CASSWGPAGEIGEAFF. As DNA, the CDR3 is TGCGCCAGCAGCTGGGGGCCCGCGGGGGAAATTGGTGAAGCTTTCTTT.

CDR3 amino acids: CASSRDSTYGYTF. CDR3 in DNA: TGCGCCAGCAGCCGGGACTCGACCTATGGCTACACCTTC. The chain links TRBV4-3 to TRBJ1-2, with D possibly matching TRBD1 (5 bases). The CDR3 is 13 residues long. CDR1 and CDR2 (germline): LGHNA, YSLEER. The V end was cut by 4 bases, the J end by 4 bases, with 10 bases between.

The rearrangement links TRBV30 to TRBJ2-1; TRBD2 aligns across 7 bases. The ends lost 2 bases at V and 0 bases at J; junction bases unmatched: 4. This CDR3 spans 15 amino acids. Germline CDR1 reads GTSNPN; CDR2 reads SVGIG (reference sequence). This CDR3 reads CAWSFRGSSYNEQFF. CDR3 nucleotides: TGTGCCTGGAGTTTCCGCGGGAGCTCCTACAATGAGCAGTTCTTC.

This clone has a handful of counts. The chain carries TRBV30 and TRBJ2-3; D is tentatively TRBD1 or TRBD2 (7 bases each). From germline, CDR1 is GTSNPN and CDR2 SVGIG (reference sequence). CDR3 length equals 18 residues. Trimming took off 4 bases at V and 0 bases at J, with 23 bases between the two ends. The CDR3 loop reads CAWTRGRQGGLSTDTQYF. CDR3 coding DNA: TGTGCCTGGACTCGGGGACGCCAGGGGGGGCTGAGCACAGATACGCAGTATTTT.

In this sample, this clone turned up a few times. V and J are TRBV7-9 and TRBJ1-2; D uncertain. Trimming pared 5 bases from V and 3 bases from J, leaving 7 bases between. This CDR3 spans 12 amino acids. Germline V gene lookup returns CDR1 SEHNR and CDR2 FQNEAQ (reference sequence). The CDR3 sequence is CASSRNDYGYTF. The CDR3 nucleotides are TGTGCCAGCAGCCGGAATGACTATGGCTACACCTTC. Complete variable domain (other parts from reference TRBV7-9 and TRBJ1-2): DTGVSQNPRHKITKRGQNVTFRCDPISEHNRLYWYRQTLGQGPEFLTYFQNEAQLEKSRLLSDRFSAERPKGSFSTLEIQRTEQGDSAMYLCASSRNDYGYTFGSGTRLTVV.

The gene calls are TRBV30 and TRBJ2-2; TRBD2 is a possible D gene (6 bases). CDR1 GTSNPN and CDR2 SVGIG come from the germline V gene (reference sequence). The CDR3 runs 16 residues. V dropped 8 bases and J dropped 5 bases, with 24 bases sitting between them. The CDR3 DNA is TGTGCCAACCAACGCGGGCTAGCGTCATCTACCGGGGAGCTGTTTTTT. Its protein product is CANQRGLASSTGELFF.

The rearrangement links TRBV6-6 to TRBJ1-6; D gene unclear. Trimming shortened V by 9 bases and J by 11 bases, and 17 bases separated the two germline ends. CDR1 is MNHNY, CDR2 SVGAGI, per germline (reference sequence). CDR3 length equals 13 residues. The CDR3 protein is CASTIGPGTPLHF. CDR3 DNA: TGTGCCAGTACGATCGGGCCCGGCACACCCCTCCACTTT.

This chain joins TRBV4-2 and TRBJ2-5, with D hard to call. CDR1 and CDR2 from the germline V gene are LGHNA and YNFKEQ. Trimming left V 3 bases short and J 5 bases short, with 19 bases between. The CDR3 loop spans 16 amino acids. The CDR3 DNA reads as TGTGCCAGCAGCCATACTGGGTCCGGAGTATCGGAGACCCAGTACTTC. Its translation: CASSHTGSGVSETQYF.

This clone was seen more than once but under ten times. Other nucleotide sequences in the sample specify the same CDR3. The chain's CDR3 is CASSLGQGSEKLFF. As DNA, the CDR3 is TGTGCCAGCAGCCTAGGACAGGGAAGTGAAAAACTGTTTTTT. This chain uses TRBV7-2 with TRBJ1-4; 8 nucleotides agree with TRBD1. The CDR3 is made up of 14 amino acids. Per germline, CDR1 SGHTA and CDR2 FQGNSA. Trimming at V came to 5 bases and at J to 7 bases, leaving 6 bases not matched to a gene.

The V and J genes are TRBV20-1 and TRBJ2-4; 7 nucleotides align to TRBD1. The CDR3 sequence is 11 residues long. The V segment lost 5 bases and the J segment 9 bases; nucleotides outside the gene matches: 4. Germline V gene data show CDR1 as DFQATT and CDR2 as SNEGSKA (reference sequence). The CDR3 nucleotides read TGCAGTGCTGGAAGGGGGCGCATTCAGTACTTC. It specifies CSAGRGRIQYF.

The chain has TRBV28 and TRBJ2-7, with D possibly being TRBD1 (6 bases). Germline CDR1 reads MDHEN; CDR2 reads SYDVKM. CDR3 length: 15 residues. V was shortened by 3 bases and J by 3 bases, with 15 bases between the two germline ends. The CDR3, as DNA: TGTGCCAGCAGTTTGTCAGGGGACCAATTCTACGAGCAGTACTTC. It is translated as CASSLSGDQFYEQYF. Combining the CDR3 with reference TRBV28 and TRBJ2-7 gives the whole variable domain DVKVTQSSRYLVKRTGEKVFLECVQDMDHENMFWYRQDPGLGLRLIYFSYDVKMKEKGDIPEGYSVSREKKERFSLILESASTNQTSMYLCASSLSGDQFYEQYFGPGTRLTVT.

The V call is TRBV27, the J call TRBJ2-3; D possibly matches TRBD1 or TRBD2 (6 bases each). The CDR3 is 16 residues long. V dropped 3 bases and J dropped 5 bases, with 18 bases sitting between them. Looked up from germline, CDR1 is MNHEY and CDR2 is SMNVEV (reference sequence). This CDR3 reads CASSFAPGAGGDTQYF. For the CDR3, the DNA is TGTGCCAGCAGTTTTGCCCCAGGGGCCGGGGGAGATACGCAGTATTTT.

The V gene is TRBV18, the J gene TRBJ2-1; D remains unclear. CDR3 size: 12 residues. Germline V gene lookup returns CDR1 KGHSH and CDR2 LQKENI. V lost 6 bases and J 12 bases, leaving 15 bases between the germline ends. CDR3 DNA sequence: TGTGCCAGCTCCCCCTCCGGAGCAGGGCAGTTCTTC. Protein: CASSPSGAGQFF.

The rearrangement links TRBV2 to TRBJ2-5; a weak D match, TRBD1 (6 bases). The length of the CDR3 is 15 residues. From germline, CDR1 is SNHLY and CDR2 FYNNEI. The V and J ends lost 3 bases and 1 base respectively, with 12 bases between them. CDR3 residues: CASSDRDNPQETQYF. The CDR3 DNA follows: TGTGCCAGCAGTGACCGGGACAATCCCCAAGAGACCCAGTACTTC.

The chain's CDR3 is CASRGDSQETQYF. The DNA of the CDR3 is TGTGCCAGCAGGGGGGACAGCCAAGAGACCCAGTACTTC. This chain connects TRBV6-6 to TRBJ2-5; 7 positions match TRBD1. This CDR3 region has 13 residues. The V and J ends lost 6 bases and 1 base, in that order; junction bases with no gene match: 2. Germline values: CDR1 MNHNY, CDR2 SVGAGI (reference sequence).

This clone was seen more than once but under ten times. This CDR3 reads CAWSVRRGFAGGNEQFF. CDR3 nucleotide sequence: TGTGCCTGGAGTGTAAGAAGGGGGTTCGCGGGAGGCAATGAGCAGTTCTTC. The chain couples TRBV30 to TRBJ2-1; 8 nucleotides match TRBD2. This CDR3 has 17 residues. V dropped 0 bases and J dropped 6; count of bases not matched to a gene: 13. Germline CDR1 GTSNPN, CDR2 SVGIG (reference sequence).

This clone was observed a single time. The rearrangement links TRBV6-5 to TRBJ1-4, with 7 bases aligning to TRBD1. Germline V gene sequence: CDR1 MNHEY, CDR2 SVGAGI. CDR3 length: 15 amino acids. V trimming: 6 bases; J trimming: 1 base; junction bases outside the gene matches: 5. In DNA, the CDR3 is TGTGCCAGCAGGTCCAGGGGGGGAACTAATGAAAAACTGTTTTTT. This translates into CASRSRGGTNEKLFF.

The chain has TRBV29-1 and TRBJ2-3, with TRBD2 as a possible D gene (5 bases). Germline-derived CDR1 and CDR2 are SQVTM and ANQGSEA. This CDR3 contains 11 residues. Trimming removed 5 bases at V and 4 bases at J, with 7 bases between. The chain's CDR3 is CSVTRADTQYF. The CDR3 nucleotides are TGCAGCGTTACGCGGGCAGATACGCAGTATTTT.